This T cell receptor beta chain was found in a study of a mutant IDH1 vaccine in newly diagnosed glioma. Indicated time point: week 11, during vaccination. Doses consisted of 300 ug of mutant IDH1 20-mer peptide each, paired with topical imiquimod. Clones were sequenced by immunoSEQ multiplex PCR, and TCRdb holds only the in-frame ones, with some missing. Here the sample spans 55,000 to 65,000 clones, 75% to 85% being singletons. About this clone: Antigen unknown.

There are 12 residues in the CDR3. V lost 6 bases and J 7 bases, leaving 13 bases between the germline ends. CDR1 SNHLY and CDR2 FYNNEI come from the germline V gene. This chain connects TRBV2 to TRBJ2-7, with D unresolved. The receptor was derived from a man aged 45-65 years with glioma. The material sequenced was PBMCs, taken from a glioma patient whose treatment included an IDH1 peptide vaccine. The CDR3 here is CASRTNSAEQYF. As DNA, the CDR3 is TGTGCCAGCAGGACGAACAGCGCAGAGCAGTACTTC. The full variable domain, its missing parts supplied by reference TRBV2 and TRBJ2-7, is EPEVTQTPSHQVTQMGQEVILRCVPISNHLYFYWYRQILGQKVEFLVSFYNNEISEKSEIFDDQFSVERPDGSNFTLKIRSTKLEDSAMYFCASRTNSAEQYFGPGTRLTVT.